Each of the 20 T cell receptor beta chains below was sequenced from the same sample in a study of T cell repertoires in cytomegalovirus infection. One entry per CDR3 protein results from TCRdb running MiXCR on the reads. The sample contains 600,000 to 800,000 distinct CDR3 sequences, about 24% of which appear only once. The material sequenced was CD8+ T cells from PBMCs. The source is a human donor in good health (CMV status not recorded). Some clones in this sample may be carry-over from other donors' samples.

This clonotype appeared a few times. This chain connects TRBV12-3 or TRBV12-4 to TRBJ2-7; perhaps D is TRBD1 or TRBD2 (6 bases each). V dropped 3 bases and J dropped 6 bases, with 15 bases sitting between them. CDR3 size: 14 residues. The CDR3 nucleotides read TGTGCCAGCAGTTTGTCACGGGGGCGCGCCGAGCAGTACTTC. It translates to CASSLSRGRAEQYF.

Only a few counts were recorded for this clonotype. The J gene is TRBJ2-1, the V gene TRBV7-9; 8 nucleotides line up with TRBD2. The CDR3 runs to 18 residues. Germline lookup yields CDR1 SEHNR and CDR2 FQNEAQ (reference sequence). Losses at the gene ends were 5 bases for V and 0 bases for J; bases not matched to a gene: 12. CDR3 nucleotide sequence: TGTGCCAGCAGCGGTTGGCTAGCGGGCCCGAGCTCCTACAATGAGCAGTTCTTC. Protein product: CASSGWLAGPSSYNEQFF.

This clonotype was seen a handful of times. The chain recombines TRBV6-2 or TRBV6-3 with TRBJ1-1; 9 positions agree with TRBD1. V lost 7 bases and J lost 6; bases outside the gene matches: 6. Germline V gene data show CDR1 as MNHEY and CDR2 as SVGEGT. The CDR3 is 13 residues long. The CDR3 DNA sequence: TGTGCCAGCATCCTTACAGGGGGCTCTGAAGCTTTCTTT. The encoded protein is CASILTGGSEAFF.

This clonotype was observed at least ten times. The CDR3 here is CASSYGHSYEQYF. The CDR3 DNA is TGTGCCAGCAGCTACGGCCACTCCTACGAGCAGTACTTC. The chain uses TRBV7-8 and TRBJ2-7; D is ambiguous. The CDR3 length is 13 residues. Germline loops: CDR1 SGHVS, CDR2 FQNEAQ. Trimming pared 4 bases from V and 0 bases from J, leaving 7 bases between.

V usage is TRBV20-1 and J usage is TRBJ2-3, with 7 bases fitting TRBD1. Germline V CDR1 and CDR2: DFQATT, SNEGSKA (reference sequence). With 0 bases clipped from V and 8 bases from J, the junction kept 14 bases outside the gene matches. The CDR3 extends over 16 amino acids. The CDR3 protein is CSARDGTVIFTTTQYF. The CDR3 bases are TGCAGTGCTAGAGATGGGACAGTAATCTTTACCACTACGCAGTATTTT.

Ten or more counts support this clonotype. The chain carries TRBV27 and TRBJ2-7, with TRBD1 identical over 9 bases. The V and J ends lost 8 bases and 2 bases, in that order; junction bases with no gene match: 7. This CDR3 comprises 14 residues. CDR1 and CDR2 from the germline V gene are MNHEY and SMNVEV (reference sequence). The CDR3 sequence is CASHSGTGTYEQYF. In DNA, the CDR3 is TGTGCCAGCCACTCAGGGACAGGGACCTACGAGCAGTACTTC.

V usage is TRBV7-4 and J usage is TRBJ2-1; D unclear. Germline CDR1 SGHVT, CDR2 SQSDAQ. The CDR3 is 15 residues long. V was cut by 1 base and J by 4 bases, with 11 bases left in between. For the CDR3, the DNA is TGTGCCAGCAGCTTAGTATCCAAAGTTTACAATGAGCAGTTCTTC. As protein: CASSLVSKVYNEQFF. The complete variable domain, with remaining parts taken from reference TRBV7-4 and TRBJ2-1, reads GAGVSQSPRYKVAKRGRDVALRCDSISGHVTLYWYRQTLGQGSEVLTYSQSDAQRDKSGRPSGRFSAERPERSVSTLKIQRTEQGDSAVYLCASSLVSKVYNEQFFGPGTRLTVL.

This clonotype showed up just once. It may be a read error: a sequence one base away is much more abundant. The V gene is TRBV14, the J gene TRBJ2-5; the D gene could be TRBD1 or TRBD2 (5 bases each). This CDR3 contains 16 residues. With 6 bases removed from V and 5 bases from J, the gap between germline ends came to 22 bases. Looked up from germline, CDR1 is SGHDN and CDR2 is FVKESK. In DNA, the CDR3 is TGTGCCAGCAGGCTGCTTTGGGGCCCCGAGGGGGAGACCCAGTACTTC. Translation: CASRLLWGPEGETQYF.

The sample holds many counts of this clonotype. The chain links TRBV28 to TRBJ2-1; the match to TRBD2 covers 9 bases. Per germline, CDR1 MDHEN and CDR2 SYDVKM. V shed 4 bases and J 0 bases; nucleotides not matched to a gene: 7. This CDR3 region has 17 residues. For the CDR3, the DNA is TGTGCCAGCAGTTCCCCTCAGCGGGGGGTCTCCTACAATGAGCAGTTCTTC. Amino acids: CASSSPQRGVSYNEQFF.

This clonotype was counted a few times. The chain carries TRBV6-6 and TRBJ2-2; 10 positions agree with TRBD2. V dropped 4 bases and J dropped 5; count of bases not matched to a gene: 7. From germline, CDR1 is MNHNY and CDR2 SVGAGI (reference sequence). The CDR3 runs 16 residues. The CDR3 is CASSWQRGGGTGELFF. CDR3 DNA sequence: TGTGCCAGCAGTTGGCAGCGGGGGGGCGGAACCGGGGAGCTGTTTTTT.

This clonotype was recorded at least ten times. The genes are TRBV7-2 and TRBJ2-1, with 13 bases lining up with TRBD2. V lost 4 bases, J lost 8 bases, and 11 bases stayed unmatched. The CDR3 spans 17 residues. CDR1 and CDR2 (germline): SGHTA, FQGNSA. In nucleotides, the CDR3 is TGTGCCAGCAGCTCCCTAGGACTAGCGGGGGAGACGCATGAGCAGTTCTTC. It encodes CASSSLGLAGETHEQFF.

The V call is TRBV6-1, the J call TRBJ2-1; D is unclear. V was cut by 2 bases and J by 7 bases, with 6 bases left in between. In germline, CDR1 is MNHNS, CDR2 SASEGT. The CDR3 runs to 12 residues. CDR3 residues: CASSELVNEQFF. CDR3 nucleotides: TGTGCCAGCAGTGAATTGGTAAATGAGCAGTTCTTC.

A few counts support this clonotype. V and J are TRBV29-1 and TRBJ2-3, with TRBD1 matching over 7 bases. Germline V gene sequence: CDR1 SQVTM, CDR2 ANQGSEA. The CDR3 runs to 15 residues. The V and J ends lost 2 bases and 2 bases, in that order; junction bases with no gene match: 7. CDR3 coding DNA: TGCAGCGTTGAAAGTACAGGGGAGTCCACAGATACGCAGTATTTT. It specifies CSVESTGESTDTQYF.

In this sample, this clonotype turned up a few times. The chain has TRBV18 and TRBJ1-6, with 7 bases lining up with TRBD1. This CDR3 has 15 amino acids. V lost 4 bases and J lost 6; bases outside the gene matches: 6. The V gene's germline CDR1 is KGHSH and CDR2 LQKENI. The chain's CDR3 is CASSLGQDLNSPLHF. The CDR3 bases are TGTGCCAGCTCACTTGGACAGGACCTTAATTCACCCCTCCACTTT.

This clonotype showed up just a few times. J is TRBJ2-7 and V is TRBV12-3 or TRBV12-4; 10 nucleotides line up with TRBD1. The V and J ends lost 5 bases and 2 bases, in that order; junction bases with no gene match: 3. This CDR3 is 14 amino acids long. The CDR3 protein is CASSGGQGTYEQYF. The CDR3 bases are TGTGCCAGCAGTGGGGGACAGGGGACCTACGAGCAGTACTTC.

This clonotype was seen a handful of times. This chain connects TRBV29-1 to TRBJ2-7; a possible D gene is TRBD2 (6 bases). The CDR3 is 14 residues long. V lost 0 bases, J lost 2 bases, and 11 bases lay in between. From germline, CDR1 is SQVTM and CDR2 ANQGSEA. This chain's CDR3 is CSVEDGGKPYEQYF. In DNA, the CDR3 is TGCAGCGTTGAAGATGGGGGGAAGCCCTACGAGCAGTACTTC.

This clonotype came up a few times. This sequence joins TRBV7-8 and TRBJ2-2; 8 positions match TRBD1. The CDR3 is made up of 15 amino acids. V shed 2 bases and J 3 bases; nucleotides not matched to a gene: 2. CDR1 SGHVS and CDR2 FQNEAQ come from the germline V gene. CDR3 sequence: CASSLPTGDTGELFF. Here the CDR3 DNA reads TGTGCCAGCAGCTTACCGACAGGGGACACCGGGGAGCTGTTTTTT. Full variable domain (outside the CDR3, taken from reference TRBV7-8 and TRBJ2-2): GAGVSQSPRYKVAKRGQDVALRCDPISGHVSLFWYQQALGQGPEFLTYFQNEAQLDKSGLPSDRFFAERPEGSVSTLKIQRTQQEDSAVYLCASSLPTGDTGELFFGEGSRLTVL.

The chain joins TRBV28 to TRBJ2-5; 11 bases match TRBD2. With V trimmed by 3 bases and J by 0 bases, 3 bases remained unmatched. CDR1 MDHEN and CDR2 SYDVKM come from the germline V gene. The CDR3 sequence is 16 residues long. CDR3 DNA: TGTGCCAGCAGTTTTACGACTAGCGGGAACCAAGAGACCCAGTACTTC. It specifies CASSFTTSGNQETQYF.

This clonotype was counted many times. The chain combines TRBV7-2 with TRBJ2-6; 8 positions match TRBD2. The CDR3 runs to 18 residues. V lost 3 bases, J lost 7 bases, and 14 bases stayed unmatched. Germline V gene data show CDR1 as SGHTA and CDR2 as FQGNSA. CDR3 bases: TGTGCCAGCAGCTTTCGCCCGGGGATGGCGGGGGGCGCCAACGTCCTGACTTTC. As protein: CASSFRPGMAGGANVLTF. Drawing the rest from reference TRBV7-2 and TRBJ2-6, the complete variable domain is GAGVSQSPSNKVTEKGKDVELRCDPISGHTALYWYRQSLGQGLEFLIYFQGNSAPDKSGLPSDRFSAERTGGSVSTLTIQRTQQEDSAVYLCASSFRPGMAGGANVLTFGAGSRLTVL.

This clonotype was observed a handful of times. The V call is TRBV6-1, the J call TRBJ2-1; no firm D call. CDR1 and CDR2 from the germline V gene are MNHNS and SASEGT. The CDR3 runs 14 residues. Deletions cut 5 bases from V and 7 bases from J, with 15 bases between. The CDR3 spells CASSSRVATNEQFF. The CDR3 region has the DNA TGTGCCAGCAGTTCACGGGTCGCTACGAATGAGCAGTTCTTC.